The 8 T cell receptor beta chains presented below share a single source sample, sequenced in a study of blood T cell repertoires in COVID-19. The method was immunoSEQ multiplex PCR; TCRdb's version includes in-frame clones alone and lacks a portion of them. The repertoire holds more than 300,000 clones, with 85% to 95% as singletons. The sample taken for sequencing was PBMCs or T cells enriched from blood (not recorded which). The receptors were sampled from a woman aged 25 to 45 who had been exposed to COVID-19.

Only a few counts were recorded for this clone. V gene TRBV10-3 combines with J gene TRBJ1-2; D is ambiguous. This CDR3 region has 14 residues. V lost 4 bases and J lost 4, with 13 bases in between. Germline V CDR1 and CDR2: ENHRY, SYGVKD. CDR3 sequence reads: CAISGTSLSYGYTF. DNA for the CDR3: TGTGCCATCAGTGGGACTTCCCTATCCTATGGCTACACCTTC.

The gene calls are TRBV21-1 and TRBJ2-6; no check of the table's D call, TRBD1, against the DNA was made. TRBV21-1 is listed as a pseudogene. This CDR3 comprises 17 residues. CDR3 protein: CAIYPRDTPSGANVLTF. In nucleotides, the CDR3 is TGTGCCATCTACCCCCGGGACACCCCCTCTGGGGCCAACGTCCTGACTTTC.

The chain employs TRBV7-9 and TRBJ2-1; 9 nucleotides line up with TRBD2. J gave up 6 bases and V 5 bases, and 8 bases lay outside the gene matches. Germline V gene sequence: CDR1 SEHNR, CDR2 FQNEAQ (reference sequence). The CDR3 consists of 15 residues. CDR3 amino acids: CASSPQRGVFNEQFF. The CDR3 DNA reads TGTGCCAGCAGCCCTCAGCGGGGGGTTTTCAATGAGCAGTTCTTC.

This chain links TRBV6-1 with TRBJ2-1; 9 bases are a match to TRBD2. The germline gives CDR1 MNHNS, CDR2 SASEGT. Trimming took 0 bases from V and 9 from J; bases not matched to a gene: 3. This CDR3 is built from 14 residues. In nucleotides, the CDR3 is TGTGCCAGCAGTGAAGCAGGCGGGGGGGGTGAGCAGTTCTTC. Translation: CASSEAGGGGEQFF.

The genes are TRBV10-3 and TRBJ1-1; D uncertain. CDR1 and CDR2 (germline): ENHRY, SYGVKD. This CDR3 has 13 amino acids. Trimming took 2 bases from V and 11 from J, leaving 15 bases between them. DNA for the CDR3: TGTGCCATCAGTGAGGTGGCGCCGGGAGTGGCTTTCTTT. Encoded protein: CAISEVAPGVAFF.

V is TRBV10-1 and J is TRBJ2-3; D not certain. In germline, CDR1 is WNHNN, CDR2 SYGVQD (reference sequence). The CDR3 has 14 residues. Trimming left V 8 bases short and J 2 bases short, with 14 bases between. The CDR3 protein is CASCPVDFTDTQYF. In DNA, the CDR3 is TGCGCCAGCTGCCCTGTCGACTTCACAGATACGCAGTATTTT.

About this clone: At the DNA level, this CDR3 is encoded by other sequences in the same sample as well. The chain employs TRBV18 and TRBJ2-5; no clear D. Between the trimmed V and J ends, which lost 4 bases and 3 bases, there was a span of 3 bases. Germline CDR1 is KGHSH and CDR2 is LQKENI. This CDR3 contains 11 residues. CDR3 region: CASSLEETQYF. The CDR3 bases are TGTGCCAGCTCACTAGAAGAGACCCAGTACTTC.

The genes are TRBV13 and TRBJ2-2; the D gene is possibly TRBD1 (5 bases). V was clipped by 3 bases and J by 15 bases, with 11 bases between them. The germline V gene has CDR1 PRHDT and CDR2 FYEKMQ (reference sequence). The CDR3 runs 11 residues. The chain's CDR3 is CASSLAGPLFF. The CDR3 coding sequence is TGTGCCAGCAGCTTGGCAGGGCCGTTGTTTTTT.